The source of this TCR beta chain is a study of breast tumors, draining lymph nodes, adjacent tissues. Study conclusions and caveats: Findings are consistent with lymph node origin and intratumoral expansion of most tumor T cells.

Germline-derived CDR1 and CDR2 are SGHDN and FVKESK. The length of the CDR3 is 15 residues. The V gene lost 1 base and the J gene lost 4 bases, with 11 bases spanning the gap. TCRdb re-derived calls from the multiplex PCR reads in MiXCR, one entry per CDR3 protein. Of roughly 260,000 distinct CDR3 sequences in the sample, 30% were seen once. Axillary draining lymph nodes of breast cancer patients supplied the node samples. There are many counts of this clonotype. Its antigen remains unidentified. Sample: axillary lymph node tissue. The TCR was taken from a female donor with breast cancer. Some clones in this sample may be carry-over from other donors' samples. The chain links TRBV14 to TRBJ2-1, with a tentative D call TRBD2 (5 bases). CDR3: CASSQGRTWYNEQFF. The CDR3 region has the DNA TGTGCCAGCAGCCAAGGGAGGACCTGGTACAATGAGCAGTTCTTC.